This passage covers 8 T cell receptor beta chains from one sample sequenced in a study of identical twins. TCRdb used MiXCR to reprocess the 5' RACE reads, holding one entry per CDR3 protein. Of under 450,000 distinct CDR3 sequences in the sample, around 20% were seen once. Sequencing was performed on naive T cells sorted from blood. The receptors come from a man aged 50 to 60 in good health.

The chain recombines TRBV10-3 with TRBJ2-3; D remains ambiguous. Germline lookup yields CDR1 ENHRY and CDR2 SYGVKD. Trimming stripped 0 bases from V and 0 bases from J, with 10 bases between. The CDR3 is 16 residues long. The CDR3 bases are TGTGCCATCAGTGAGTCGAAGGCCGAGAGCACAGATACGCAGTATTTT. It specifies CAISESKAESTDTQYF.

The CDR3 is CASSLGGGVEQYF. The CDR3 DNA follows: TGTGCCAGCAGTTTAGGAGGGGGGGTCGAGCAGTACTTC. The chain carries TRBV12-3 or TRBV12-4 and TRBJ2-7; the D gene is possibly TRBD2 (7 bases). Trimming took off 1 base at V and 6 bases at J, with 10 bases between the two ends. The CDR3 runs to 13 residues.

This clonotype was seen many times. This sequence joins TRBV29-1 and TRBJ2-1; TRBD1 matches at 12 bases. The CDR3 runs to 15 residues. In germline, CDR1 is SQVTM, CDR2 ANQGSEA. V lost 3 bases and J lost 7; bases outside the gene matches: 7. CDR3 in amino acids: CSVEARDRGRNEQFF. CDR3 nucleotide sequence: TGCAGCGTTGAGGCGAGGGACAGGGGGCGGAATGAGCAGTTCTTC.

In this sample, this clonotype turned up a few times. V and J are TRBV12-3 or TRBV12-4 and TRBJ1-2, with 7 bases fitting TRBD1. After removal of 2 bases from V and 2 bases from J, the junction contained 14 bases not matched to a gene. The CDR3 contains 18 residues. The chain's CDR3 is CASSLTPLVTGANYGYTF. The CDR3 nucleotides read TGTGCCAGCAGTTTAACCCCTCTAGTCACAGGGGCCAACTATGGCTACACCTTC.

This clonotype has more than one count but fewer than ten. V gene TRBV27 combines with J gene TRBJ2-7, with D possibly matching TRBD1 (7 bases). Germline V gene data show CDR1 as MNHEY and CDR2 as SMNVEV (reference sequence). V was clipped by 2 bases and J by 5 bases, with 19 bases between them. This CDR3 spans 16 amino acids. CDR3 DNA sequence: TGTGCCAGCAGTTTAGAGCGGTCAGGGGGGTGGAACGAGCAGTACTTC. It yields the protein CASSLERSGGWNEQYF.

The chain is built from TRBV5-1 and TRBJ2-4; a possible D gene is TRBD1 (5 bases). The CDR3 is 14 amino acids. CDR1 is SGHRS, CDR2 YFSETQ, per germline. Trimming took off 0 bases at V and 7 bases at J, with 11 bases between the two ends. The chain's CDR3 is CASSLVQGENIQYF. CDR3 DNA sequence: TGCGCCAGCAGCTTGGTTCAGGGCGAGAACATTCAGTACTTC.

The chain uses TRBV7-2 and TRBJ2-6, with D unclear. V dropped 10 bases and J dropped 0 bases, with 19 bases sitting between them. This CDR3 comprises 17 residues. Germline values: CDR1 SGHTA, CDR2 FQGNSA. The CDR3 here is CATHVELSFSGANVLTF. The CDR3 DNA follows: TGTGCCACCCACGTGGAGCTGAGCTTCTCTGGGGCCAACGTCCTGACTTTC.

This clonotype was counted only a few times. This chain joins TRBV5-1 and TRBJ2-7, with unresolved D. The V and J ends lost 4 bases and 2 bases respectively, with 13 bases between them. The germline CDR1 and CDR2 sequences are SGHRS and YFSETQ. The CDR3 sequence is 14 residues long. CDR3 sequence reads: CASSSTPSPYEQYF. The CDR3 nucleotides read TGCGCCAGCAGCAGCACCCCGTCCCCCTACGAGCAGTACTTC.